Below, 15 T cell receptor beta chains from the same sample are listed, as sequenced in a study of blood T cell repertoires in COVID-19 (TCRdb year 2020). The library was obtained by the immunoSEQ multiplex PCR assay. Not all clones reach the TCRdb copy of this immuneACCESS table, which keeps in-frame sequences only. Checked studies attribute under half of the gap to unresolved V genes and leave the rest unexplained. The sample data list 120,000 to 150,000 clones, and 85% of these were observed just once. Clones ranked in the top ten supply about 3% of the sample. Sequenced material: peripheral blood. The receptors stem from a woman aged 40 to 55 with active or convalescent COVID-19.

Concerning this clone: This CDR3 is also generated by other DNA sequences in the sample. The V and J genes are TRBV30 and TRBJ1-2; the D gene is possibly TRBD1 (5 bases). The CDR3 extends over 13 amino acids. CDR1 GTSNPN and CDR2 SVGIG come from the germline V gene (reference sequence). The V and J ends lost 0 bases and 5 bases respectively, with 10 bases between them. CDR3 in DNA: TGTGCCTGGAGTGTAGGGCAGGGTTATGGCTACACCTTC. Protein product: CAWSVGQGYGYTF.

The chain carries TRBV28 and TRBJ2-7; 12 bases map to TRBD1. With 4 bases clipped from V and 0 bases from J, the junction kept 4 bases outside the gene matches. Germline CDR1 is MDHEN and CDR2 is SYDVKM. The CDR3 is made up of 16 amino acids. The CDR3 nucleotides are TGTGCCAGCAGTTGGGACAGGGGGCGTTTCTCCTACGAGCAGTACTTC. It codes for CASSWDRGRFSYEQYF.

V is TRBV4-1 and J is TRBJ1-1; 7 bases match TRBD1. Germline CDR1 reads MGHRA; CDR2 reads YSYEKL. CDR3 length: 15 residues. The V gene end was trimmed by 4 bases and the J gene end by 4 bases; junction bases not matched to a gene: 9. CDR3 region: CASSRQTGVGTEAFF. The CDR3 DNA reads TGCGCCAGCAGCCGGCAAACAGGGGTGGGCACTGAAGCTTTCTTT.

This clone was observed once. The chain employs TRBV7-2 and TRBJ2-7; D is perhaps TRBD2 (6 bases). Germline V lookup: CDR1 SGHTA, CDR2 FQGNSA. Trimming left V 6 bases short and J 4 bases short, with 13 bases between. The CDR3 totals 13 residues. The CDR3, as DNA: TGTGCCAGCAGACTCTTGGGGGGTTACGAGCAGTACTTC. This gives the protein CASRLLGGYEQYF. Drawing the rest from reference TRBV7-2 and TRBJ2-7, the complete variable domain is GAGVSQSPSNKVTEKGKDVELRCDPISGHTALYWYRQSLGQGLEFLIYFQGNSAPDKSGLPSDRFSAERTGGSVSTLTIQRTQQEDSAVYLCASRLLGGYEQYFGPGTRLTVT.

The table lists this clone with a count of one. The chain combines TRBV19 with TRBJ1-4; D is unclear. The ends were cut back, 4 bases at V and 8 bases at J, with 11 bases in the middle. The CDR3 length is 13 residues. Germline V CDR1 and CDR2: LNHDA, SQIVND (reference sequence). The CDR3 DNA follows: TGTGCCAGTAGTAGATCCCCGGGAGAAAAACTGTTTTTT. Translated, it gives CASSRSPGEKLFF.

The V and J genes are TRBV7-2 and TRBJ1-2; 10 nucleotides agree with TRBD1. The CDR3 spans 15 residues. Per germline, CDR1 SGHTA and CDR2 FQGNSA. The V and J ends lost 5 bases and 8 bases, in that order; junction bases with no gene match: 11. CDR3 nucleotides: TGTGCCAGCAGCCCTACCGGGACAGGGGTGCGGGGCTACACCTTC. Its translation is CASSPTGTGVRGYTF. The variable domain in full, with the rest retrieved from reference TRBV7-2 and TRBJ1-2, is GAGVSQSPSNKVTEKGKDVELRCDPISGHTALYWYRQSLGQGLEFLIYFQGNSAPDKSGLPSDRFSAERTGGSVSTLTIQRTQQEDSAVYLCASSPTGTGVRGYTFGSGTRLTVV.

The gene calls are TRBV7-9 and TRBJ1-2, with 11 bases matching TRBD1. In germline, CDR1 is SEHNR, CDR2 FQNEAQ (reference sequence). The V gene end was trimmed by 4 bases and the J gene end by 3 bases; junction bases not matched to a gene: 10. The CDR3 loop spans 17 amino acids. CDR3: CASSSKDRGLWYYGYTF. The CDR3 DNA sequence: TGTGCCAGCAGCTCTAAGGACAGGGGGCTCTGGTACTATGGCTACACCTTC.

The chain is built from TRBV3-1 (or the pseudogene TRBV3-2) and TRBJ1-5; the match to TRBD1 covers 7 bases. This CDR3 contains 16 residues. The V segment lost 4 bases and the J segment 1 base; nucleotides outside the gene matches: 7. The germline gives CDR1 LGHDT, CDR2 YNNKEL (reference sequence). The CDR3 DNA reads as TGTGCCAGCAGCCCCGGACAGGTATGGAGCAATCAGCCCCAGCATTTT. Its protein is CASSPGQVWSNQPQHF.

The chain is built from TRBV9 and TRBJ2-1, with 7 bases that match TRBD2. Germline-derived CDR1 and CDR2 are SGDLS and YYNGEE. V lost 3 bases, J lost 0 bases, and 15 bases stayed unmatched. The CDR3 length is 19 residues. This CDR3 is CASSATGTTDLSSYNEQFF. CDR3 bases: TGTGCCAGCAGCGCCACCGGGACTACAGACCTATCCTCCTACAATGAGCAGTTCTTC.

A remark on this clone: The same CDR3 can be traced to other DNA sequences in this sample. The gene calls are TRBV24-1 and TRBJ1-1; D unclear. The CDR3 has 13 residues. Germline V gene lookup returns CDR1 KGHDR and CDR2 SFDVKD. V was pared by 5 bases and J by 1 base, with 7 bases between. CDR3: CATSGGGNTEAFF. CDR3 bases: TGTGCCACCAGTGGAGGAGGGAACACTGAAGCTTTCTTT.

V gene TRBV18 combines with J gene TRBJ2-2; the D gene is possibly TRBD1 (5 bases). V lost 3 bases and J 7 bases, leaving 21 bases between the germline ends. CDR3 length: 17 residues. CDR1 KGHSH and CDR2 LQKENI come from the germline V gene. DNA for the CDR3: TGTGCCAGCTCACCGAACAACCTTGGGGCCGTTCGCGGGGAGCTGTTTTTT. Translation gives CASSPNNLGAVRGELFF.

This clone was observed a handful of times. The chain links TRBV28 to TRBJ2-7; TRBD2 agrees at 8 bases. CDR1 and CDR2 (germline): MDHEN, SYDVKM. The CDR3 loop spans 14 amino acids. The V gene end was trimmed by 7 bases and the J gene end by 0 bases; junction bases not matched to a gene: 5. CDR3 in amino acids: CASKRGIGSYEQYF. The CDR3 DNA reads TGTGCCAGCAAGCGGGGGATCGGCTCCTACGAGCAGTACTTC.

The chain couples TRBV4-1 to TRBJ1-1; TRBD1 matches 7 bases. The CDR3 runs to 17 residues. From germline, CDR1 is MGHRA and CDR2 YSYEKL. V gave up 0 bases and J gave up 1 base; unmatched junction bases: 8. CDR3 DNA sequence: TGCGCCAGCAGCCAAGAAGTCCGACAGGGCCGGAACACTGAAGCTTTCTTT. Its protein product is CASSQEVRQGRNTEAFF.

The chain uses TRBV12-5 and TRBJ2-2; 9 bases align to TRBD1. Trimming took 6 bases from V and 6 from J; bases not matched to a gene: 8. The CDR3 is 15 residues long. The germline V gene encodes CDR1 LGHNT and CDR2 FRNRAP. The CDR3 DNA follows: TGTGCTAGTGGCCCCGGACAGGGGTCCCCCGGGGAGCTGTTTTTT. Its protein is CASGPGQGSPGELFF.

The J gene is TRBJ2-5, the V gene TRBV27; the D gene is possibly TRBD1 (5 bases). Trimming stripped 5 bases from V and 1 base from J, with 11 bases between. Germline CDR1 MNHEY, CDR2 SMNVEV (reference sequence). This CDR3 has 14 residues. The CDR3: CASSSDRFQETQYF. CDR3 nucleotide sequence: TGTGCCAGCAGTAGTGACAGATTCCAAGAGACCCAGTACTTC.